This T cell receptor (beta chain) was identified during a study of cytomegalovirus exposure and HLA in healthy donors. Findings and caveats of the study: Listed as cytomegalovirus-associated were 164 TCR beta chains.

As to this clone: Antigen: not known.

At the time of sampling, donors were nominally healthy, though unrecorded immune exposures were likely. The PCR employed 60 Vbeta primers together with 13 Jbeta primers. Per the original data handling: In a later analysis, about 12 million of around 75 million unique beta chains occurred in at least two donors. Only in-frame clones appear in the TCRdb table, and some are missing; sequencing was by immunoSEQ multiplex PCR. The D gene and trimming were derived from the DNA, and the V and J assignments and clone size from that table. Of approximately 290,000 clones listed, over 70% were seen once; the top ten hold 0.3% to 0.35%. The CDR3 sequence is 14 residues long. The V end was cut by 1 base, the J end by 8 bases, with 15 bases between. Per germline, CDR1 GTSNPN and CDR2 SVGIG (reference sequence).

The TCR comes from a girl aged 2 to 9 in good health and CMV-seronegative. The specimen sequenced was PBMCs. V is TRBV30 and J is TRBJ1-3, with no clear D. CDR3 bases: TGTGCCTGGAGTGCCGACAATAAGGTAGACACCATATATTTT. Protein product: CAWSADNKVDTIYF.